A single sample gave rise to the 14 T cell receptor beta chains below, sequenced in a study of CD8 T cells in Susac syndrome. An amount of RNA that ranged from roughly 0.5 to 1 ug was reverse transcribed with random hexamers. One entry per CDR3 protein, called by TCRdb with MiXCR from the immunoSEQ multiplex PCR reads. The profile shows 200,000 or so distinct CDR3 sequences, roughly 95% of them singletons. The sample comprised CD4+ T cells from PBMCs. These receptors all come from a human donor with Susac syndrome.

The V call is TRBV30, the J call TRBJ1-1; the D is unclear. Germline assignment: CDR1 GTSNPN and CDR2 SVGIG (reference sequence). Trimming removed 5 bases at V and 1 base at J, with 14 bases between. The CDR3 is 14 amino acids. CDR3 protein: CAWDTSVGNTEAFF. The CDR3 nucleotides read TGTGCCTGGGACACATCGGTGGGGAACACTGAAGCTTTCTTT.

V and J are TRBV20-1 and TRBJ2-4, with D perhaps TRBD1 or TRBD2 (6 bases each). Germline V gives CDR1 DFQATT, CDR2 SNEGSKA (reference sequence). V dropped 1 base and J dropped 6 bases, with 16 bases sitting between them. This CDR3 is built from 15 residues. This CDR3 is CSARVVGGAGNIQYF. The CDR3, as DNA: TGCAGTGCTAGAGTTGTCGGGGGCGCTGGAAACATTCAGTACTTC.

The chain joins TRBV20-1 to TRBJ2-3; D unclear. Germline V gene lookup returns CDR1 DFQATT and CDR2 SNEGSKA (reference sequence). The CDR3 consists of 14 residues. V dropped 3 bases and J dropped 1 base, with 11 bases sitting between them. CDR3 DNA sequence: TGCAGTGCTAGTGGTTACGTTCGCACAGATACGCAGTATTTT. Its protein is CSASGYVRTDTQYF.

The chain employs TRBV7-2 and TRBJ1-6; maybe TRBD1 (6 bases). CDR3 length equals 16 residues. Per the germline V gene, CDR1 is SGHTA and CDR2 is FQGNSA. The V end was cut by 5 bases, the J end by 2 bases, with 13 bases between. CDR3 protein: CASSLDSDTYNSPLHF. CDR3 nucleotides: TGTGCCAGCAGCCTGGACAGTGACACCTATAATTCACCCCTCCACTTT.

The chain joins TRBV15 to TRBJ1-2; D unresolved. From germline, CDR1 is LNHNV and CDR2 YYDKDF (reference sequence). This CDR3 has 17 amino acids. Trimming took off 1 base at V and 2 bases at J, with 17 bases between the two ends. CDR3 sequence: CATSRGGGVTVNYGYTF. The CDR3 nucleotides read TGTGCCACCAGCAGAGGAGGTGGGGTAACGGTGAACTATGGCTACACCTTC.

CDR3 protein: CASQGQWNTEAFF. The CDR3 DNA reads as TGTGCCAGCCAGGGACAGTGGAACACTGAAGCTTTCTTT. The chain recombines TRBV28 with TRBJ1-1; 7 nucleotides align to TRBD1. With V trimmed by 8 bases and J by 1 base, 4 bases remained unmatched. Germline V lookup: CDR1 MDHEN, CDR2 SYDVKM. The CDR3 is made up of 13 amino acids.

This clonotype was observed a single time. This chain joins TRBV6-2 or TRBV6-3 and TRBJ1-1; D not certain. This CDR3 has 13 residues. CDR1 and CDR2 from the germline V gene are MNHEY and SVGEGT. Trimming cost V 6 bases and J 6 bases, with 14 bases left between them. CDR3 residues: CASSLIVASEAFF. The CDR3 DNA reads TGTGCCAGCAGCCTAATAGTGGCGTCTGAAGCTTTCTTT.

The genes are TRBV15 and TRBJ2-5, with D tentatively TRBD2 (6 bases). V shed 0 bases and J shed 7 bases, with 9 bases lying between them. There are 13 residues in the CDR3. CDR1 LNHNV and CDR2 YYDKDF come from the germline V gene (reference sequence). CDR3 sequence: CATSRDLGGTQYF. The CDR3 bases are TGTGCCACCAGCAGAGATCTGGGAGGGACCCAGTACTTC.

CDR3 residues: CAWCLVGTGPPYEQYF. CDR3 bases: TGTGCCTGGTGCTTAGTTGGGACAGGGCCTCCCTACGAGCAGTACTTC. The rearrangement joins TRBV30 to TRBJ2-7, with TRBD1 matching over 9 bases. V shed 5 bases and J 2 bases; nucleotides not matched to a gene: 13. Germline loops: CDR1 GTSNPN, CDR2 SVGIG (reference sequence). CDR3 size: 16 residues.

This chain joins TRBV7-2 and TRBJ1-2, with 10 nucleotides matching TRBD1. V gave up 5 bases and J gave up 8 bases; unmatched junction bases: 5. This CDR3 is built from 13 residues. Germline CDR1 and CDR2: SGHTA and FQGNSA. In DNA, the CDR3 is TGTGCCAGCAGCCCCAGGACAGGGGGAGGCTACACCTTC. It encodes CASSPRTGGGYTF.

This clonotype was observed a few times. DNA of the CDR3: TGTGCCAGCAGCCCTAGCGGGGGGGCCAATGAGCAGTTCTTC. Amino acids: CASSPSGGANEQFF. The chain employs TRBV4-2 and TRBJ2-1, with 12 bases fitting TRBD2. Germline CDR1 and CDR2: LGHNA and YNFKEQ. V lost 4 bases and J lost 6; bases outside the gene matches: 1. CDR3 length: 14 residues.

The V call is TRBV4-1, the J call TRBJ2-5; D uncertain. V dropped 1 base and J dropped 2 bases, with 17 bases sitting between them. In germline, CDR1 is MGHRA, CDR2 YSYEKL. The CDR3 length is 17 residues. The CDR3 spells CASSQVFGANLQETQYF. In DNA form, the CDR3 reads TGCGCCAGCAGCCAAGTTTTCGGAGCGAACTTACAAGAGACCCAGTACTTC.

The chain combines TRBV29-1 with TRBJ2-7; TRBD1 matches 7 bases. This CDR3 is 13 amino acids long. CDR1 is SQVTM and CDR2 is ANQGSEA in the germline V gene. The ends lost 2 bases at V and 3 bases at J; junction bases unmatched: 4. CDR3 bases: TGCAGCGTTGAAAGCCCAGGGGGCTACGAGCAGTACTTC. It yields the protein CSVESPGGYEQYF.

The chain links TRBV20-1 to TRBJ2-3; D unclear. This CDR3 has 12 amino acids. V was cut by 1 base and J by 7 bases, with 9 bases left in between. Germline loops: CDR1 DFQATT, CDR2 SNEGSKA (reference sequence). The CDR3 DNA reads TGCAGTGCTAGAGGGAACAGAAATACGCAGTATTTT. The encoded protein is CSARGNRNTQYF.